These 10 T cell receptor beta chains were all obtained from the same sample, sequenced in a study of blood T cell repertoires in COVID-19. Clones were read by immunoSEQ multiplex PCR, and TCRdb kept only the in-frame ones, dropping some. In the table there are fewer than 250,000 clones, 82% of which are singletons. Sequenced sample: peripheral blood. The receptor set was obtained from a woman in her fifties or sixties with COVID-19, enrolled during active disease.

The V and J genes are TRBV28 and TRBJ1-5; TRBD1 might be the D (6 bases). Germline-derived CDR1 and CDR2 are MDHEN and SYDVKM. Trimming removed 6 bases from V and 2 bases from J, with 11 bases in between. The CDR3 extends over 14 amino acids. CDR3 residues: CASRAAGGNQPQHF. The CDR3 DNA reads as TGTGCCAGCAGGGCTGCAGGGGGCAATCAGCCCCAGCATTTT.

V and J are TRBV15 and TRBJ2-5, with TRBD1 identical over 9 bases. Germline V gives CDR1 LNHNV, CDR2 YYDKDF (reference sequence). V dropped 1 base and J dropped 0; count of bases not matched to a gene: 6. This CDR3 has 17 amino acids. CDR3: CATSRGRTGAYQETQYF. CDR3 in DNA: TGTGCCACCAGCAGAGGGCGGACAGGGGCCTACCAAGAGACCCAGTACTTC.

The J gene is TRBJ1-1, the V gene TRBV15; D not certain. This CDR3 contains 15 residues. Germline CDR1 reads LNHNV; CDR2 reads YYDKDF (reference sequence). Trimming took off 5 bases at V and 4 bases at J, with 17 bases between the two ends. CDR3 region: CATSPLPSRSTEAFF. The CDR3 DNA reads TGTGCCACCAGCCCCCTTCCCTCGCGGAGCACTGAAGCTTTCTTT.

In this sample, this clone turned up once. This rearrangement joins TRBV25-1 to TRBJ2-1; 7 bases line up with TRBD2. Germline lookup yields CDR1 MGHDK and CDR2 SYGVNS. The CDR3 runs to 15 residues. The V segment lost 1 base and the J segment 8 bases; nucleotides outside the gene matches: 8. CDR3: CASSESRTSRDEQFF. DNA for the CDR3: TGTGCCAGCAGTGAATCGCGGACTAGTCGCGATGAGCAGTTCTTC.

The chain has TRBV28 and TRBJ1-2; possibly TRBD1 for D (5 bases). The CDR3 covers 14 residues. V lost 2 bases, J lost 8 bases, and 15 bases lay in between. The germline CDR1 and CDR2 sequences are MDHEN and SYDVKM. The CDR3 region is CASSLPREGGGYTF. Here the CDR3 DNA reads TGTGCCAGCAGTTTACCCAGGGAGGGAGGGGGCTACACCTTC.

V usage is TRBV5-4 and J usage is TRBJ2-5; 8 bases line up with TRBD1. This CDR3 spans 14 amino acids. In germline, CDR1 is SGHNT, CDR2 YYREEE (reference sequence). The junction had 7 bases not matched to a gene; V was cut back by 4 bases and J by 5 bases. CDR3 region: CASSPDRGRETQYF. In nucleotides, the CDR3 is TGTGCCAGCAGCCCAGACAGGGGAAGGGAGACCCAGTACTTC. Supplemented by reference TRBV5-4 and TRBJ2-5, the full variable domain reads ETGVTQSPTHLIKTRGQQVTLRCSSQSGHNTVSWYQQALGQGPQFIFQYYREEENGRGNFPPRFSGLQFPNYSSELNVNALELDDSALYLCASSPDRGRETQYFGPGTRLLVL.

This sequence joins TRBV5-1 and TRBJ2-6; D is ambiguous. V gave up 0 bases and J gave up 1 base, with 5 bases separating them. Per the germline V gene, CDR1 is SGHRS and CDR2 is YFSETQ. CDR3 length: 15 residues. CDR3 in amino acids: CASSLVGSGANVLTF. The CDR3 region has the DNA TGCGCCAGCAGCTTGGTCGGTTCTGGGGCCAACGTCCTGACTTTC.

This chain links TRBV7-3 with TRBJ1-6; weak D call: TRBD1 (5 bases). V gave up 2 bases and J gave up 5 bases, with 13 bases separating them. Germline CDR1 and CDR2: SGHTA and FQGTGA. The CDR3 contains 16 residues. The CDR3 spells CASSLSPAGNNSPLHF. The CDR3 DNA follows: TGTGCCAGCAGCTTATCTCCGGCAGGGAATAATTCACCCCTCCACTTT.

The CDR3 DNA follows: TGTGCCAGCAGAAGAAGGGGGTGCTCCTACGAGCAGTACTTC. Translation: CASRRRGCSYEQYF. The rearrangement links TRBV21-1 to TRBJ2-7; the table's D call TRBD1 went unverified against the DNA. TRBV21-1 constitutes a pseudogene. The CDR3 contains 14 residues.

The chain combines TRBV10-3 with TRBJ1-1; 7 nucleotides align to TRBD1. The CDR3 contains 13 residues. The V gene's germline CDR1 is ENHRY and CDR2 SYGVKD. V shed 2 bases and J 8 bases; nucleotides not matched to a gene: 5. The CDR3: CAISEEGGEEAFF. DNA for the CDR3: TGTGCCATCAGTGAGGAAGGGGGCGAGGAAGCTTTCTTT.